The 24 T cell receptor beta chains listed next were all sequenced from one sample in a study of OX40 agonist ivuxolimab in advanced cancers. Some clones are missing from TCRdb's copy, which holds only in-frame ones; the method was immunoSEQ multiplex PCR. Of under 85,000 clones listed, around 90% were seen once; the top ten hold approximately 2.6%. Specimen: CD4+ or CD8+ T cells sorted from blood, collected in a trial of the OX40 agonist ivuxolimab. These TCRs come from an adult with an advanced solid tumor such as melanoma, head and neck, liver or kidney cancer.

Remarks on this clone: A read error may produce the germline difference seen at one junction end. The CDR3 coding sequence is TGTGCCAGTAGCATAGGACTAGCGGGGCTTAGCACAGATACGCAGTATTTT. This codes for CASSIGLAGLSTDTQYF. This rearrangement joins TRBV19 to TRBJ2-3, with 12 nucleotides matching TRBD2. Germline V gene lookup returns CDR1 LNHDA and CDR2 SQIVND (reference sequence). There are 17 residues in the CDR3.

The chain carries TRBV9 and TRBJ2-7; either TRBD1 or TRBD2 may fit D (6 bases each). Trimming took 4 bases from V and 3 from J, leaving 20 bases between them. The V gene's germline CDR1 is SGDLS and CDR2 YYNGEE. The CDR3 loop spans 16 amino acids. CDR3 sequence reads: CASSRDGGPPYYEQYF. The CDR3 DNA sequence: TGTGCCAGCAGCCGAGACGGGGGCCCCCCCTACTACGAGCAGTACTTC.

The rearrangement links TRBV4-2 to TRBJ2-5; 11 nucleotides align to TRBD2. The trim removed 2 bases at V and 4 bases at J, leaving 12 bases unmatched. The CDR3 length is 18 residues. Germline CDR1 reads LGHNA; CDR2 reads YNFKEQ. The DNA of the CDR3 is TGTGCCAGCAGCCAATCATCGACACACACTAGCGGGGGAGAGACCCAGTACTTC. Translated, it gives CASSQSSTHTSGGETQYF.

The rearrangement joins TRBV4-2 to TRBJ2-2; D is undetermined. With 2 bases removed from V and 5 bases from J, the gap between germline ends came to 9 bases. The CDR3 covers 14 residues. Germline V gives CDR1 LGHNA, CDR2 YNFKEQ. The DNA for the CDR3 is TGTGCCAGCAGCCAACACGAGGAAACCGGGGAGCTGTTTTTT. It codes for CASSQHEETGELFF.

The chain links TRBV30 to TRBJ2-1; D may be TRBD2 (5 bases). Germline-derived CDR1 and CDR2 are GTSNPN and SVGIG (reference sequence). V lost 5 bases to trimming and J lost 7 bases, with 15 bases between them. The CDR3 loop spans 13 amino acids. This CDR3 is CAWGRGSLNEQFF. The CDR3 DNA follows: TGTGCCTGGGGAAGAGGGTCTTTAAATGAGCAGTTCTTC.

The gene calls are TRBV4-1 and TRBJ1-6, with a possible D match to TRBD1 (6 bases). There are 19 residues in the CDR3. The V gene lost 0 bases and the J gene lost 0 bases, with 15 bases spanning the gap. The germline gives CDR1 MGHRA, CDR2 YSYEKL. This chain's CDR3 is CASSQDRGQTVSYNSPLHF. The CDR3 DNA follows: TGCGCCAGCAGCCAAGATCGGGGACAAACTGTCTCCTATAATTCACCCCTCCACTTT.

The DNA of the CDR3 is TGTGCCAGCCAGCGGGGTGGGCGGATGAACACTGAAGCTTTCTTT. Amino acids: CASQRGGRMNTEAFF. The chain has TRBV6-1 and TRBJ1-1; no reliable D call. The V and J ends lost 8 bases and 0 bases respectively, with 16 bases between them. This CDR3 comprises 15 residues. Per the germline V gene, CDR1 is MNHNS and CDR2 is SASEGT.

The rearrangement joins TRBV6-1 to TRBJ1-2, with TRBD1 identical over 7 bases. V trimming: 7 bases; J trimming: 7 bases; junction bases outside the gene matches: 9. This CDR3 comprises 13 residues. Germline V gives CDR1 MNHNS, CDR2 SASEGT. In DNA, the CDR3 is TGTGCCAGCATTTCAGGGGGTTTTCTTGGCTACACCTTC. Translation gives CASISGGFLGYTF.

V usage is TRBV2 and J usage is TRBJ1-1, with 9 bases identical to TRBD1. The CDR3 has 17 amino acids. The J segment lost 4 bases and the V segment lost 6 bases, leaving 15 bases of the junction unmatched. Germline V gene data show CDR1 as SNHLY and CDR2 as FYNNEI. The CDR3 nucleotides are TGTGCCAGCAGACCCGGACAGGGGATACCCTTGGGCACTGAAGCTTTCTTT. Its protein is CASRPGQGIPLGTEAFF.

A remark on this clone: Other DNA sequences in the same sample also yield this CDR3. The V and J genes are TRBV9 and TRBJ2-1, with 7 bases matching TRBD1. CDR3 length: 15 amino acids. Trimming removed 4 bases from V and 2 bases from J; junction bases left unmatched: 6. Per germline, CDR1 SGDLS and CDR2 YYNGEE. The CDR3 nucleotides read TGTGCCAGCAGCACTAGGGACAGTACCTACAATGAGCAGTTCTTC. This translates into CASSTRDSTYNEQFF. Drawing the rest from reference TRBV9 and TRBJ2-1, the complete variable domain is DSGVTQTPKHLITATGQRVTLRCSPRSGDLSVYWYQQSLDQGLQFLIQYYNGEERAKGNILERFSAQQFPDLHSELNLSSLELGDSALYFCASSTRDSTYNEQFFGPGTRLTVL.

V usage is TRBV6-5 and J usage is TRBJ1-1; no firm D call. The V end was cut by 6 bases, the J end by 1 base, with 12 bases between. CDR3 length: 14 residues. Germline loops: CDR1 MNHEY, CDR2 SVGAGI. The CDR3 spells CASRPDHGNTEAFF. The CDR3 DNA sequence: TGTGCCAGCAGGCCTGATCATGGGAACACTGAAGCTTTCTTT.

The rearrangement links TRBV9 to TRBJ2-1; 16 positions match TRBD2. The CDR3 is made up of 16 amino acids. V gave up 3 bases and J gave up 14 bases; unmatched junction bases: 11. In germline, CDR1 is SGDLS, CDR2 YYNGEE. The CDR3 DNA reads TGTGCCAGCAGCGGAACGACCGGGACTAGCGGGGGGGCGGAGTTCTTC. It encodes CASSGTTGTSGGAEFF.

The gene calls are TRBV30 and TRBJ1-1; D remains unclear. Germline CDR1 is GTSNPN and CDR2 is SVGIG (reference sequence). The CDR3 is 13 amino acids. V lost 0 bases to trimming and J lost 1 base, with 6 bases between them. The CDR3 is CAWSVARNTEAFF. The CDR3 DNA is TGTGCCTGGAGTGTAGCAAGGAACACTGAAGCTTTCTTT.

The genes are TRBV28 and TRBJ1-1; D is unresolved. The CDR3 runs to 11 residues. Trimming cost V 0 bases and J 8 bases, with 4 bases left between them. Germline V gives CDR1 MDHEN, CDR2 SYDVKM. CDR3 protein: CASSLWGEAFF. The CDR3 region has the DNA TGTGCCAGCAGTTTATGGGGAGAAGCTTTCTTT.

The chain links TRBV4-2 to TRBJ2-7, with 7 bases that match TRBD2. With V trimmed by 2 bases and J by 1 base, 11 bases remained unmatched. The CDR3 spans 17 residues. CDR1 is LGHNA and CDR2 is YNFKEQ in the germline V gene. The CDR3 coding sequence is TGTGCCAGCAGCCAAATCCCCTCGTCGGGGGGTTCCTACGAGCAGTACTTC. Its protein product is CASSQIPSSGGSYEQYF.

V is TRBV7-2 and J is TRBJ2-7; D might be TRBD2 (6 bases). The CDR3 spans 17 residues. V lost 2 bases to trimming and J lost 2 bases, with 19 bases between them. Looked up from germline, CDR1 is SGHTA and CDR2 is FQGNSA. The CDR3 loop reads CASSLSPGRWIAYEQYF. In DNA, the CDR3 is TGTGCCAGCAGCTTATCCCCAGGGAGGTGGATAGCCTACGAGCAGTACTTC.

The genes are TRBV29-1 and TRBJ2-1; D gene unclear. This CDR3 is built from 17 residues. Germline V gives CDR1 SQVTM, CDR2 ANQGSEA. V was shortened by 6 bases and J by 0 bases, with 21 bases between the two germline ends. Here the CDR3 reads CSVLAFFHPSSYNEQFF. In nucleotides, the CDR3 is TGCAGCGTATTGGCCTTCTTCCACCCATCCTCCTACAATGAGCAGTTCTTC.

This clone occurred a few times. This chain connects TRBV4-2 to TRBJ2-2; the match to TRBD2 covers 7 bases. Germline values: CDR1 LGHNA, CDR2 YNFKEQ. The CDR3 totals 16 residues. Losses at the gene ends were 0 bases for V and 5 bases for J; bases not matched to a gene: 6. The CDR3 bases are TGTGCCAGCAGCCAAGAACTAGCGATAATAACCGGGGAGCTGTTTTTT. As protein: CASSQELAIITGELFF.

This chain joins TRBV5-5 and TRBJ2-7, with 7 nucleotides matching TRBD1. The CDR3 sequence is 15 residues long. After removal of 4 bases from V and 2 bases from J, the junction contained 9 bases not matched to a gene. Germline CDR1 and CDR2: SGHKS and YYEKEE (reference sequence). CDR3 coding DNA: TGTGCCAGCAGCCTGTCCGGGACAGTGACCTACGAGCAGTACTTC. Translation gives CASSLSGTVTYEQYF. Variable domain in full (rest from reference TRBV5-5 and TRBJ2-7): DAGVTQSPTHLIKTRGQQVTLRCSPISGHKSVSWYQQVLGQGPQFIFQYYEKEERGRGNFPDRFSARQFPNYSSELNVNALLLGDSALYLCASSLSGTVTYEQYFGPGTRLTVT.

This CDR3 is CASSLASMDTQYF. Written as DNA, the CDR3 is TGTGCCAGCAGCTTAGCGAGTATGGATACGCAGTATTTT. The rearrangement links TRBV7-2 to TRBJ2-3; unclear D gene. The V end lost 0 bases, the J end lost 6 bases, and 7 bases lay between the germline ends. The CDR3 sequence is 13 residues long. Per the germline V gene, CDR1 is SGHTA and CDR2 is FQGNSA.

This clone was detected only a few times. This sequence joins TRBV5-5 and TRBJ2-1; D tentatively fits TRBD1 or TRBD2 (5 bases each). V lost 2 bases and J lost 2, with 11 bases in between. This CDR3 spans 15 amino acids. Germline CDR1 SGHKS, CDR2 YYEKEE (reference sequence). This CDR3 is CASSFRDPTYNEQFF. CDR3 in DNA: TGTGCCAGCAGCTTCCGGGACCCCACCTACAATGAGCAGTTCTTC.

CDR3 coding DNA: TGTGCCAGCAGCTTAGATGGGCTAGCGGGAGGTACGCAGTATTTT. The encoded protein is CASSLDGLAGGTQYF. The chain joins TRBV11-3 to TRBJ2-3; TRBD2 matches 11 bases. V lost 0 bases to trimming and J lost 8 bases; unmatched junction nucleotides: 4. The CDR3 runs 15 residues. Germline loops: CDR1 SGHNT, CDR2 YENEEA.

This clone was seen only once. The chain recombines TRBV19 with TRBJ2-7; TRBD1 is a possible D gene (6 bases). The V gene lost 7 bases and the J gene lost 3 bases, with 13 bases spanning the gap. This CDR3 has 13 amino acids. The germline V gene encodes CDR1 LNHDA and CDR2 SQIVND (reference sequence). The CDR3 loop is CASTPPGHYEQYF. CDR3 sequence (DNA): TGTGCCAGTACCCCCCCGGGACACTACGAGCAGTACTTC.

The V and J genes are TRBV11-2 and TRBJ2-7; D not certain. CDR1 is SGHAT and CDR2 is FQNNGV in the germline V gene. The CDR3 sequence is 12 residues long. V was pared by 7 bases and J by 6 bases, with 13 bases between. The CDR3 region is CASNEQISEQYF. DNA for the CDR3: TGTGCCAGCAACGAACAGATTTCCGAGCAGTACTTC.